Listed here are 31 T cell receptor beta chains from one sample, sequenced in a study of early T cells in non-severe SARS-CoV-2 infection. In TCRdb, the 5' RACE reads were re-called with MiXCR into one record per CDR3 protein. The data show some 50,000 distinct CDR3 sequences, about 9.3% seen once. Material: whole blood. These receptors came from an adult who was a healthcare worker with PCR-confirmed SARS-CoV-2 infection or an uninfected control (not recorded which).

The table lists this clonotype with many counts. The chain couples TRBV2 to TRBJ2-3, with D perhaps TRBD1 or TRBD2 (6 bases each). CDR3 size: 14 residues. Trimming removed 2 bases from V and 6 bases from J, with 12 bases in between. Per germline, CDR1 SNHLY and CDR2 FYNNEI. The CDR3 spells CASSEFWGADTQYF. The CDR3 DNA is TGTGCCAGCAGTGAATTTTGGGGGGCGGATACGCAGTATTTT.

This clonotype was recorded many times. Here the CDR3 DNA reads TGTGCCAGCAGTCCTAGGGGGGTGTTAGTTAGGTACAATGAGCAGTTCTTC. It is translated as CASSPRGVLVRYNEQFF. The chain links TRBV6-2 or TRBV6-3 to TRBJ2-1; D possibly uses TRBD1 or TRBD2 (6 bases each). The V end lost 5 bases, the J end lost 4 bases, and 21 bases lay between the germline ends. From germline, CDR1 is MNHEY and CDR2 SVGEGT. CDR3 size: 17 residues.

This clonotype occurred a few times. The J gene is TRBJ2-3, the V gene TRBV29-1, with D perhaps TRBD1 or TRBD2 (5 bases each). V was shortened by 4 bases and J by 2 bases, with 10 bases between the two germline ends. Germline CDR1 SQVTM, CDR2 ANQGSEA. The CDR3 has 13 amino acids. CDR3 nucleotide sequence: TGCAGCGTTGGGGACGGAGCCACAGATACGCAGTATTTT. Encoded protein: CSVGDGATDTQYF.

There are a few counts of this clonotype. The chain links TRBV19 to TRBJ2-3; D may be TRBD1 or TRBD2 (5 bases each). Per germline, CDR1 LNHDA and CDR2 SQIVND (reference sequence). This CDR3 has 14 amino acids. Trimming removed 7 bases from V and 5 bases from J, with 16 bases in between. The CDR3 protein is CASTPGTGKDTQYF. CDR3 coding DNA: TGTGCCAGTACTCCAGGGACCGGGAAAGATACGCAGTATTTT. The full variable domain, rest sourced from reference TRBV19 and TRBJ2-3, is DGGITQSPKYLFRKEGQNVTLSCEQNLNHDAMYWYRQDPGQGLRLIYYSQIVNDFQKGDIAEGYSVSREKKESFPLTVTSAQKNPTAFYLCASTPGTGKDTQYFGPGTRLTVL.

About this clonotype itself: A read error may be the cause here, since a much bigger clone is one base away. The CDR3 reads CSTNFQETQYF. The CDR3 DNA reads as TGCAGTACAAATTTCCAAGAGACCCAGTACTTC. This rearrangement joins TRBV20-1 to TRBJ2-5; no clear D. In germline, CDR1 is DFQATT, CDR2 SNEGSKA (reference sequence). The V and J ends lost 8 bases and 1 base respectively, with 8 bases between them. The CDR3 covers 11 residues.

This clonotype was recorded many times. This chain links TRBV5-1 with TRBJ2-1; D remains ambiguous. This CDR3 spans 14 amino acids. CDR1 is SGHRS and CDR2 is YFSETQ in the germline V gene. The V end was cut by 0 bases, the J end by 0 bases, with 4 bases between. The chain's CDR3 is CASSLGGSYNEQFF. The DNA for the CDR3 is TGCGCCAGCAGCTTGGGGGGCTCCTACAATGAGCAGTTCTTC.

Many counts were recorded for this clonotype. This chain joins TRBV7-9 and TRBJ1-1; 10 bases fit TRBD1. This CDR3 has 14 residues. The germline V gene has CDR1 SEHNR and CDR2 FQNEAQ (reference sequence). Trimming cost V 5 bases and J 4 bases; bases outside gene matches: 4. The DNA for the CDR3 is TGTGCCAGCAGCCCGGACAGGGGGGTCACTGAAGCTTTCTTT. Amino acids: CASSPDRGVTEAFF.

This clonotype was counted ten times or more. The V and J genes are TRBV11-3 and TRBJ2-7; 9 positions agree with TRBD1. Germline V CDR1 and CDR2: SGHNT, YENEEA. CDR3 length: 15 amino acids. Unmatched junction bases numbered 2, after V lost 1 base and J lost 1 base. This CDR3 reads CASSLAGTGSYEQYF. The CDR3 nucleotides read TGTGCCAGCAGCTTAGCTGGGACAGGGTCCTACGAGCAGTACTTC.

This clonotype showed up many times. This chain connects TRBV20-1 to TRBJ1-1, with TRBD1 matching over 7 bases. After removal of 2 bases from V and 0 bases from J, the junction contained 3 bases not matched to a gene. CDR3 length: 14 amino acids. Germline V gives CDR1 DFQATT, CDR2 SNEGSKA (reference sequence). The CDR3 nucleotides read TGCAGTGCTAGACCGGGACAGCTGAACACTGAAGCTTTCTTT. This encodes CSARPGQLNTEAFF.

This clonotype occurred many times. The chain joins TRBV29-1 to TRBJ2-7; TRBD1 matches at 10 bases. The CDR3 runs to 14 residues. Germline V lookup: CDR1 SQVTM, CDR2 ANQGSEA. The trim removed 6 bases at V and 4 bases at J, leaving 9 bases unmatched. The CDR3 spells CSVAGGQGFYEQYF. The CDR3, as DNA: TGCAGCGTAGCCGGGGGACAGGGGTTTTACGAGCAGTACTTC.

The chain carries TRBV12-3 or TRBV12-4 and TRBJ1-2; 7 bases are a match to TRBD1. V trimming: 6 bases; J trimming: 4 bases; junction bases outside the gene matches: 14. The CDR3 contains 16 residues. CDR3 sequence: CASRPNRGLFSYGYTF. The CDR3 DNA reads TGTGCCAGCAGACCTAACAGGGGCCTATTTAGCTATGGCTACACCTTC.

This clonotype was recorded at least ten times. The genes are TRBV20-1 and TRBJ1-1; D remains ambiguous. The CDR3 has 13 residues. The V end was cut by 3 bases, the J end by 2 bases, with 10 bases between. The germline V gene has CDR1 DFQATT and CDR2 SNEGSKA (reference sequence). Here the CDR3 reads CSASYLENTEAFF. The CDR3 DNA reads TGCAGTGCTAGCTACCTGGAAAACACTGAAGCTTTCTTT.

This clonotype was seen at least ten times. V and J are TRBV7-9 and TRBJ2-4, with TRBD1 matching over 9 bases. CDR3 size: 15 residues. J gave up 9 bases and V 0 bases, and 6 bases lay outside the gene matches. CDR1 and CDR2 from the germline V gene are SEHNR and FQNEAQ (reference sequence). CDR3 region: CASSLARGTGSIQYF. The CDR3 coding sequence is TGTGCCAGCAGCTTAGCTCGCGGGACAGGGAGCATTCAGTACTTC.

In its sample, this clonotype was seen a few times. The V gene is TRBV29-1, the J gene TRBJ2-7, with 7 bases identical to TRBD2. Losses at the gene ends were 7 bases for V and 4 bases for J; bases not matched to a gene: 16. The CDR3 has 15 residues. In germline, CDR1 is SQVTM, CDR2 ANQGSEA. The CDR3 protein is CSEEGVAGVGYEQYF. CDR3 sequence (DNA): TGCAGCGAAGAAGGGGTAGCGGGTGTCGGATACGAGCAGTACTTC.

This clonotype appeared many times. The chain uses TRBV25-1 and TRBJ2-1, with TRBD1 identical over 8 bases. CDR1 is MGHDK and CDR2 is SYGVNS in the germline V gene. This CDR3 contains 15 residues. Losses at the gene ends were 4 bases for V and 8 bases for J; bases not matched to a gene: 10. The CDR3 here is CASSAPEQGEYEQFF. The CDR3 DNA is TGTGCCAGCAGTGCGCCGGAACAGGGGGAGTATGAGCAGTTCTTC.

This clonotype was seen many times. A junction end diverges from the germline sequence, so it may reflect a read error. The V gene is TRBV18, the J gene TRBJ1-3; D unclear. CDR3 length: 16 amino acids. Germline V lookup: CDR1 KGHSH, CDR2 LQKENI. As DNA, the CDR3 is TGTGCCAGCTCACCAAAGCGACTAGACTCTGAAAACACCATATATTTT. This sequence encodes CASSPKRLDSENTIYF.

This clonotype was seen at least ten times. This CDR3 is CSVVLPNTEAFF. For the CDR3, the DNA is TGCAGCGTTGTTTTGCCGAACACTGAAGCTTTCTTT. The chain links TRBV29-1 to TRBJ1-1; no definite D call. This CDR3 has 12 residues. The germline V and J ends were trimmed by 4 bases and 1 base, with 7 bases remaining between them. CDR1 is SQVTM, CDR2 ANQGSEA, per germline.

This clonotype was seen many times. This chain joins TRBV5-6 and TRBJ2-5; D assignment may be TRBD1 or TRBD2 (6 bases each). Germline values: CDR1 SGHDT, CDR2 YYEEEE. V lost 4 bases and J lost 4, with 17 bases in between. The CDR3 has 15 amino acids. CDR3 bases: TGTGCCAGCAGCCCAACAGGGAGGATAGGAGAGACCCAGTACTTC. Translation: CASSPTGRIGETQYF.

This clonotype was recorded at least ten times. V and J are TRBV12-3 or TRBV12-4 and TRBJ2-1, with D perhaps TRBD2 (6 bases). The CDR3 has 16 amino acids. The V gene lost 6 bases and the J gene lost 8 bases, with 23 bases spanning the gap. CDR3 coding DNA: TGTGCCAGCAGAACTGGGACTCGTAGCTTAGGCGATGAGCAGTTCTTC. Residues: CASRTGTRSLGDEQFF.

The rearrangement links TRBV3-1 to TRBJ2-2; TRBD1 matches at 9 bases. Looked up from germline, CDR1 is LGHDT and CDR2 is YNNKEL (reference sequence). With V trimmed by 3 bases and J by 0 bases, 2 bases remained unmatched. The CDR3 runs 16 residues. Here the CDR3 DNA reads TGTGCCAGCAGCCAGGGGACAGGGACGAACACCGGGGAGCTGTTTTTT. Translating gives CASSQGTGTNTGELFF.

This clonotype was seen at least ten times. V usage is TRBV27 and J usage is TRBJ1-1; D ambiguous. V was shortened by 5 bases and J by 5 bases, with 6 bases between the two germline ends. This CDR3 has 11 amino acids. Germline CDR1 reads MNHEY; CDR2 reads SMNVEV (reference sequence). The CDR3 region has the DNA TGTGCCAGCAGTGGTTATACTGAAGCTTTCTTT. Protein: CASSGYTEAFF.

In its sample, this clonotype was seen many times. The rearrangement joins TRBV7-8 to TRBJ2-5, with TRBD2 identical over 9 bases. The V gene end was trimmed by 4 bases and the J gene end by 7 bases; junction bases not matched to a gene: 7. Germline V gene lookup returns CDR1 SGHVS and CDR2 FQNEAQ. This CDR3 has 14 residues. The CDR3 spells CASSSGLASVTQYF. The CDR3 nucleotides are TGTGCCAGCAGCTCGGGACTAGCCTCGGTGACCCAGTACTTC.

This clonotype was counted at least ten times. This rearrangement joins TRBV29-1 to TRBJ1-3; possible D gene TRBD1, 5 bases. V lost 6 bases and J 0 bases, leaving 12 bases between the germline ends. Germline values: CDR1 SQVTM, CDR2 ANQGSEA. This CDR3 contains 14 residues. The CDR3 region has the DNA TGCAGCGTAGGGGACTCCAGCTCTGGAAACACCATATATTTT. This translates into CSVGDSSSGNTIYF.

This clonotype was picked up many times. This sequence joins TRBV18 and TRBJ2-7, with TRBD2 as a possible D gene (5 bases). This CDR3 is built from 14 residues. Germline values: CDR1 KGHSH, CDR2 LQKENI. The V and J ends lost 0 bases and 5 bases respectively, with 11 bases between them. The DNA for the CDR3 is TGTGCCAGCTCACCACCGAGCGGCGGAAACGAGCAGTACTTC. This encodes CASSPPSGGNEQYF.

This clonotype was seen at least ten times. The V call is TRBV10-2, the J call TRBJ2-6, with TRBD2 identical over 15 bases. V lost 7 bases, J lost 0 bases, and 4 bases stayed unmatched. The CDR3 is 18 amino acids. From germline, CDR1 is WSHSY and CDR2 SAAADI. The CDR3 nucleotides are TGCGCCAGCATGAGGGGACTAGCGGGGGGCTCTGGGGCCAACGTCCTGACTTTC. It encodes CASMRGLAGGSGANVLTF.

This clonotype was counted ten times or more. In nucleotides, the CDR3 is TGTGCCAGCAGTGACTACGGGGGGTACCAAGAGACCCAGTACTTC. This translates into CASSDYGGYQETQYF. The chain carries TRBV5-4 and TRBJ2-5; 7 bases align to TRBD2. From germline, CDR1 is SGHNT and CDR2 YYREEE (reference sequence). The CDR3 is 15 residues long. V lost 5 bases to trimming and J lost 0 bases; unmatched junction nucleotides: 7.

The V gene is TRBV19, the J gene TRBJ2-2, with D perhaps matching TRBD2 (6 bases). Trimming removed 8 bases from V and 5 bases from J, with 15 bases in between. CDR1 and CDR2 from the germline V gene are LNHDA and SQIVND (reference sequence). The CDR3 consists of 14 residues. The CDR3 DNA reads TGTGCCAGTCTCCCCGGGGGTGGTACCGGGGAGCTGTTTTTT. It is translated as CASLPGGGTGELFF.

The sample holds many counts of this clonotype. The chain uses TRBV20-1 and TRBJ2-1, with TRBD2 matching 8 bases. The CDR3 extends over 13 amino acids. Germline V CDR1 and CDR2: DFQATT, SNEGSKA (reference sequence). V was clipped by 6 bases and J by 7 bases; unmatched bases: 8. Here the CDR3 reads CSAFGRALNEQFF. CDR3 in DNA: TGCAGTGCGTTCGGGAGGGCCTTAAATGAGCAGTTCTTC.

The sample holds many counts of this clonotype. V gene TRBV4-1 combines with J gene TRBJ2-1; D gene uncertain. V gave up 0 bases and J gave up 6 bases, with 15 bases separating them. Germline CDR1 MGHRA, CDR2 YSYEKL. The CDR3 length is 16 residues. CDR3 loop: CASSQEPTPTGNEQFF. The DNA for the CDR3 is TGCGCCAGCAGCCAAGAACCAACCCCCACTGGCAATGAGCAGTTCTTC.

This clonotype was counted ten times or more. The rearrangement uses TRBV11-2 and TRBJ2-7; no definite D call. This CDR3 spans 16 amino acids. V lost 4 bases and J 0 bases, leaving 16 bases between the germline ends. Germline CDR1 is SGHAT and CDR2 is FQNNGV. CDR3 sequence (DNA): TGTGCCAGCAGCTCTGTCGGACCATCGAGCTCCTACGAGCAGTACTTC. Residues: CASSSVGPSSSYEQYF.

This clonotype was observed many times. The chain employs TRBV11-2 and TRBJ2-2; 9 bases match TRBD2. Looked up from germline, CDR1 is SGHAT and CDR2 is FQNNGV. With V trimmed by 0 bases and J by 6 bases, 8 bases remained unmatched. This CDR3 has 17 amino acids. DNA of the CDR3: TGTGCCAGCAGCTTAGATGGGCTTCGCGGGAGGGCCGGGGAGCTGTTTTTT. Translating it yields CASSLDGLRGRAGELFF. The full variable domain, in which reference TRBV11-2 and TRBJ2-2 provide the parts outside the CDR3, is EAGVAQSPRYKIIEKRQSVAFWCNPISGHATLYWYQQILGQGPKLLIQFQNNGVVDDSQLPKDRFSAERLKGVDSTLKIQPAKLEDSAVYLCASSLDGLRGRAGELFFGEGSRLTVL.